Reported below is one T cell receptor (beta chain). The data belong to a study of blood T cell repertoires in COVID-19. The trim removed 3 bases at V and 6 bases at J, leaving 5 bases unmatched. This CDR3 spans 16 amino acids. Germline CDR1 reads KGHDR; CDR2 reads SFDVKD. Assay: immunoSEQ multiplex PCR; the TCRdb copy retains only in-frame clones and omits some. This sample yields under 400,000 clones, of which roughly 86% are seen a single time; just over 1% belongs to the top ten. The chain carries TRBV24-1 and TRBJ1-6, with 9 bases fitting TRBD1. The sequencing sample was made of PBMCs or T cells enriched from blood (not recorded which). The TCR originated in a woman aged 25 to 45 who had been exposed to COVID-19. The CDR3 loop reads CATSDTGTGINSPLHF. The CDR3 DNA reads as TGTGCCACCAGTGATACCGGGACAGGGATTAATTCACCCCTCCACTTT.